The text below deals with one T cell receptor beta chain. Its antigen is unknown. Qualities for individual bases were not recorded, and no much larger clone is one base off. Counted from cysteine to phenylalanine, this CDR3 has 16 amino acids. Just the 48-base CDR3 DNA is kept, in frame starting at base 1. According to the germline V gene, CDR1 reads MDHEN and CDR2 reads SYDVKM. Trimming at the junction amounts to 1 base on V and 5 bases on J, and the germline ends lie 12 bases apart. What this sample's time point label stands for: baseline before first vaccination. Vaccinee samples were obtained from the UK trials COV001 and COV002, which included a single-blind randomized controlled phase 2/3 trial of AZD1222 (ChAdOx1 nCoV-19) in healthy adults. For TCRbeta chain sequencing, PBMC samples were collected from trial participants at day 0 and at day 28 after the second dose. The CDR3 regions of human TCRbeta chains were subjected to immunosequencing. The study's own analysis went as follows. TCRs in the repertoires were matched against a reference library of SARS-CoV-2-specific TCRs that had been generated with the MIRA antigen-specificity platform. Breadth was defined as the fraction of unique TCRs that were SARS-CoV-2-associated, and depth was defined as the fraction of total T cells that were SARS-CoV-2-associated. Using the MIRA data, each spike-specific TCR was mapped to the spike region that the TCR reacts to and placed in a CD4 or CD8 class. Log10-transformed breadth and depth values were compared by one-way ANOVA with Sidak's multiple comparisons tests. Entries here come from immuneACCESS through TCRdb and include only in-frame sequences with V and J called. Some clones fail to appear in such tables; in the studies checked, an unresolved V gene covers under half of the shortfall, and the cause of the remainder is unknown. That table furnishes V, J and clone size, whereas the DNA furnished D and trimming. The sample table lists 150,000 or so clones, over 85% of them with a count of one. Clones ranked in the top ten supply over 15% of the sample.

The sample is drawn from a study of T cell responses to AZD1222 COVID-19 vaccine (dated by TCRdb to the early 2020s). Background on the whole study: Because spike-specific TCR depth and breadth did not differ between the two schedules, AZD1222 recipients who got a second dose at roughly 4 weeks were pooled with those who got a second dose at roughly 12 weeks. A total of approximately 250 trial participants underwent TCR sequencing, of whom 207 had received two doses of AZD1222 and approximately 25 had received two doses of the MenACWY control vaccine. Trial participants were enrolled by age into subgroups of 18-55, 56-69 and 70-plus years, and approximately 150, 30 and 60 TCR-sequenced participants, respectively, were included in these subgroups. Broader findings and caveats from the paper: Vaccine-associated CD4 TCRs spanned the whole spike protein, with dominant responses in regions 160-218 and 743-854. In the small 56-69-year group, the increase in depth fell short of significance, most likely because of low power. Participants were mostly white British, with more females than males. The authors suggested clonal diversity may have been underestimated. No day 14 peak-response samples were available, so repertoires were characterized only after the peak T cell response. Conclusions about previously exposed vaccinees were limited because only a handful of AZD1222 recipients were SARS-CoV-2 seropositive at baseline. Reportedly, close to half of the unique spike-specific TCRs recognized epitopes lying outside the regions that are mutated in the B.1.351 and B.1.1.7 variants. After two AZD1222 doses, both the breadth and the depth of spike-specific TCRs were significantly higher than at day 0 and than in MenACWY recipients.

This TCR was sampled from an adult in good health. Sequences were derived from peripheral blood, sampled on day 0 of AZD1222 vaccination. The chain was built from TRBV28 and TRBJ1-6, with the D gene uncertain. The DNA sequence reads TGTGCCAGCAGTTTATTCCCCCGGGTGGATAATTCACCCCTCCACTTT. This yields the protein CASSLFPRVDNSPLHF.